This T cell receptor (beta chain) comes out of a study of blood T cell repertoires in COVID-19. Trimming took off 4 bases at V and 1 base at J, with 19 bases between the two ends. There are 17 residues in the CDR3. Looked up from germline, CDR1 is LNHDA and CDR2 is SQIVND (reference sequence). TCRdb's copy holds only in-frame clones and misses some; the assay was immunoSEQ multiplex PCR. The profile covers fewer than 300,000 clones, with approximately 81% appearing a single time and under 3% taken by the ten largest. The clonotype was recovered from a woman aged 55-70 years with active or convalescent COVID-19. The sequenced material came from peripheral blood. The gene calls are TRBV19 and TRBJ2-5, with TRBD2 as a possible D gene (6 bases). CDR3 amino acids: CASSTGALLGTQETQYF. CDR3 DNA sequence: TGTGCCAGTAGTACGGGAGCGCTGCTAGGGACCCAAGAGACCCAGTACTTC.